This section outlines one T cell receptor beta chain sequence together with its context. Ages ranged from about 18 to 89 years, with residence in 24 US areas. Resolution of symptoms, clearance, or two negative PCRs was present in recovered Cohort 3 donors. The data were produced by immunoSEQ multiplex PCR, yet TCRdb's version contains in-frame clones alone and is incomplete. This sample has around 250,000 clones; 70% to 90% occur once, and the top ten carry about 1.9%. The sample is drawn from a study of blood T cell repertoires in COVID-19. Study details: T cells, B-cell-depleted T cells, or PBMCs provided the cDNA or gDNA that served as material.

The V gene end was trimmed by 4 bases and the J gene end by 1 base; junction bases not matched to a gene: 4. The CDR3 runs to 14 residues. CDR1 and CDR2 (germline): SGHNT, YYREEE (reference sequence). Sequenced: PBMCs or T cells enriched from blood (not recorded which). This rearrangement joins TRBV5-4 to TRBJ2-5; 7 bases are a match to TRBD1. The TCR was taken from a woman in her 50s who had recovered from COVID-19. CDR3 amino acids: CASSPGQAQETQYF. Here the CDR3 DNA reads TGTGCCAGCAGCCCAGGACAGGCCCAAGAGACCCAGTACTTC.